This T cell receptor beta chain was recorded in a study of blood T cell repertoires in COVID-19. In the study overall: Whether acute or convalescent, the COVID-19 samples came from the United States, Italy and Spain. PBMCs, B-cell-depleted T cells, or T cells were the source of the cDNA or gDNA that made up the material.

The sample holds one count of this clone. Per the study methods: Researchers report that nucleated cell counts were estimated from reference gene primer amplification. The method was immunoSEQ multiplex PCR; TCRdb's version includes in-frame clones alone and lacks a portion of them. That table supplies the V and J calls and clone size; D and trimming were determined from the DNA. The repertoire has about 250,000 clones, around nine tenths of them found once; the top ten carry 1.5% to 2%. Germline V lookup: CDR1 MNHEY, CDR2 SVGAGI. This CDR3 region has 14 residues. Deletions cut 0 bases from V and 4 bases from J, with 9 bases between.

The sequenced sample consisted of peripheral blood. The rearrangement links TRBV6-5 to TRBJ1-2; D remains unclear. The clonotype was recovered from a woman in her sixties who had recovered from COVID-19. In DNA, the CDR3 is TGTGCCAGCAGTTACTCGGGAGTAGCCTATGGCTACACCTTC. It encodes CASSYSGVAYGYTF.